This entry concerns a single T cell receptor (beta chain). In the authors' methods: Estimation of nucleated cell counts relied on the amplification of reference gene primers. Method: immunoSEQ multiplex PCR; TCRdb's copy keeps in-frame clones and lacks some. The DNA gave D and trimming, while V, J and clone size come from that table. The sample consists of a few hundred thousand clones, roughly 80% of them appearing once. This record comes from a study of blood T cell repertoires in COVID-19. Whole-study context: The cDNA or gDNA used as material had been derived from T cells, B-cell-depleted T cells, or PBMCs.

The CDR3 totals 14 residues. V lost 3 bases to trimming and J lost 4 bases, with 12 bases between them. The germline gives CDR1 KGHSH, CDR2 LQKENI. This sequence originates from a woman at least 80 years old with acute or convalescent COVID-19. The chain couples TRBV18 to TRBJ1-2, with D maybe TRBD1 (5 bases). Sequencing input: peripheral blood. The CDR3 loop reads CASSPQGWGYGYTF. The DNA for the CDR3 is TGTGCCAGCTCACCCCAGGGTTGGGGCTATGGCTACACCTTC. The full variable domain, with the rest looked up from reference TRBV18 and TRBJ1-2, is NAGVMQNPRHLVRRRGQEARLRCSPMKGHSHVYWYRQLPEEGLKFMVYLQKENIIDESGMPKERFSAEFPKEGPSILRIQQVVRGDSAAYFCASSPQGWGYGYTFGSGTRLTVV.